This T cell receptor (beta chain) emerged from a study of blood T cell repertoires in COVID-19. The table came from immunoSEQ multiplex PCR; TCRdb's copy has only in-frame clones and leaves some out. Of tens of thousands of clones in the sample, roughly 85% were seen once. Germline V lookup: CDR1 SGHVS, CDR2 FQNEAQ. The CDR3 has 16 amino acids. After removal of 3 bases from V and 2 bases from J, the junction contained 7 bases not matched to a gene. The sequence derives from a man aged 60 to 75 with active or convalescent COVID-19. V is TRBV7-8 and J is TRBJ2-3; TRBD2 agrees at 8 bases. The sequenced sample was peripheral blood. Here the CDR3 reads CASSLETSAYTDTQYF. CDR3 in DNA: TGTGCCAGCAGCTTGGAGACTAGCGCGTACACAGATACGCAGTATTTT.